This TCR beta chain was recovered during a study of T cell responses to AZD1222 COVID-19 vaccine. Study-wide findings and caveats: All repertoire sampling was performed exclusively after the peak T cell response. Baseline serology detected seropositivity in only five or six AZD1222 recipients. White British ancestry dominated among donors, who included more females, and clonal diversity was possibly underestimated. Compared with day 0, the breadth and depth of the Spike-specific TCR repertoire rose significantly after two doses of AZD1222.

Here immunoSEQ multiplex PCR was the method, and the copy in TCRdb shows in-frame clones only, minus some. Among 130,000 to 150,000 clones listed, 82% were seen once. The length of the CDR3 is 16 residues. Germline V lookup: CDR1 LGHDT, CDR2 YNNKEL (reference sequence). Unmatched junction bases numbered 3, after V lost 1 base and J lost 6 bases. A remark on this clone: Its antigen is still unknown.

The material was peripheral blood, obtained on day 0 of MenACWY control vaccination. The chain is built from TRBV3-1 (or the pseudogene TRBV3-2) and TRBJ2-1, with 13 positions matching TRBD2. The origin of this receptor is an adult in good health. The CDR3 sequence is CASSQAGLAGLNEQFF. DNA for the CDR3: TGTGCCAGCAGCCAAGCGGGACTAGCGGGGCTCAATGAGCAGTTCTTC.